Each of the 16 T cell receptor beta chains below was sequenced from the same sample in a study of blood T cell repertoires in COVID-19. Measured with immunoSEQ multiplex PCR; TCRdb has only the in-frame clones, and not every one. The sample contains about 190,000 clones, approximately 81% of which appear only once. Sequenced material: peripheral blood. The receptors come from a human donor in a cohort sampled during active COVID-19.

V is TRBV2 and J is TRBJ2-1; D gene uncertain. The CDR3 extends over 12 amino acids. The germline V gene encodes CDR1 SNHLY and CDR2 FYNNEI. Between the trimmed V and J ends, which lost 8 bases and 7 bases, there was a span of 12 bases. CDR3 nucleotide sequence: TGTGCCAGCGGGCCAGGAATAAATGAGCAGTTCTTC. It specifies CASGPGINEQFF. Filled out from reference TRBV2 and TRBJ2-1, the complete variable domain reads EPEVTQTPSHQVTQMGQEVILRCVPISNHLYFYWYRQILGQKVEFLVSFYNNEISEKSEIFDDQFSVERPDGSNFTLKIRSTKLEDSAMYFCASGPGINEQFFGPGTRLTVL.

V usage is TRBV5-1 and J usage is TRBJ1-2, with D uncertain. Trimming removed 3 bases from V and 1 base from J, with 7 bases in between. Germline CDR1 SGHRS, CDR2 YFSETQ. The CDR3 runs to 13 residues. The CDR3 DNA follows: TGCGCCAGCAGCTCGACACTTAACTATGGCTACACCTTC. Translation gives CASSSTLNYGYTF.

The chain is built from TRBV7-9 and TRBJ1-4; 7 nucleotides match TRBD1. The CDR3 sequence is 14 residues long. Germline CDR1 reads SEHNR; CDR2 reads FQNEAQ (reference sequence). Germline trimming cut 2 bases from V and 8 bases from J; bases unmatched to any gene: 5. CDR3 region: CASSLLGQLEKLFF. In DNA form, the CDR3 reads TGTGCCAGCAGCTTATTGGGACAGCTGGAAAAACTGTTTTTT.

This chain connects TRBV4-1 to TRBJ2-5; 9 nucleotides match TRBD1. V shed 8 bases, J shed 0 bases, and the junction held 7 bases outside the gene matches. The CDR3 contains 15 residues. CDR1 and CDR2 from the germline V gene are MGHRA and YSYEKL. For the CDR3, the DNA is TGCGCCAGCCGGTCGGGACAGGGTGACCAAGAGACCCAGTACTTC. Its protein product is CASRSGQGDQETQYF.

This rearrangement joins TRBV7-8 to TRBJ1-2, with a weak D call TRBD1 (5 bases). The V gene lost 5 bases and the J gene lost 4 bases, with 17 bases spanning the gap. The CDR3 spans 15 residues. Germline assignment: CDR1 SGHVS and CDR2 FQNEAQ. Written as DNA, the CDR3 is TGTGCCAGCAGCCCCGGGCGGGGGAACGGCTATGGCTACACCTTC. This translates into CASSPGRGNGYGYTF.

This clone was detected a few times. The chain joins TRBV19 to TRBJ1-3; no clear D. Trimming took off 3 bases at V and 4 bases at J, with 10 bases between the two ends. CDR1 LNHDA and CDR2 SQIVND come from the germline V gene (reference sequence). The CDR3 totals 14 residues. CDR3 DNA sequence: TGTGCCAGTAGTATGGCGGGGATCGGAAACACCATATATTTT. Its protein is CASSMAGIGNTIYF.

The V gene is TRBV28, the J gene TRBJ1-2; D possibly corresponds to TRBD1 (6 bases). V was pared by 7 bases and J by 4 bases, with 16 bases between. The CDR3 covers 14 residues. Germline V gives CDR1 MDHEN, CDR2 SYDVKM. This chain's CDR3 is CASNSGGGRYGYTF. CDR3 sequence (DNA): TGTGCCAGCAACTCCGGGGGGGGGCGCTATGGCTACACCTTC.

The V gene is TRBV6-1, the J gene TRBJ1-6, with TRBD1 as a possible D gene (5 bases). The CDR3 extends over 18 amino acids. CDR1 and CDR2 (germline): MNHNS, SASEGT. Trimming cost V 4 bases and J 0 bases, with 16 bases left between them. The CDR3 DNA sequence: TGTGCCAGCAGTGGGGGGGGTAGTGTAAGCTCCTATAATTCACCCCTCCACTTT. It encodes CASSGGGSVSSYNSPLHF.

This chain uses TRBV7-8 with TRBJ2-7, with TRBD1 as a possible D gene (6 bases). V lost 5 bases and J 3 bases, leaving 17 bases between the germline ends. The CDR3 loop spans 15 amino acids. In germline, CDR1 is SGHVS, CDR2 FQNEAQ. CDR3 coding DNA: TGTGCCAGCAGCATGCACAGGGTTCCCAACTACGAGCAGTACTTC. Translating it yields CASSMHRVPNYEQYF.

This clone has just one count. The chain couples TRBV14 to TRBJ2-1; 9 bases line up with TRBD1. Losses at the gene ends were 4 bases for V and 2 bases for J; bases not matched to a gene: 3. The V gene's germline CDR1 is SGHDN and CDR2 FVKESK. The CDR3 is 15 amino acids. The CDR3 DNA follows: TGTGCCAGCAGCCCCACAGGGGGCGCCTACAATGAGCAGTTCTTC. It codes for CASSPTGGAYNEQFF.

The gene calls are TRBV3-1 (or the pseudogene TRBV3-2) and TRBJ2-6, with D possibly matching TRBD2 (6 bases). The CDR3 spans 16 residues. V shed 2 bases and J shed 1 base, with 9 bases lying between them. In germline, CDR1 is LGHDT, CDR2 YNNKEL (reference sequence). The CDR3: CASSQRRDSGANVLTF. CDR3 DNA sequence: TGTGCCAGCAGCCAACGGAGGGATTCTGGGGCCAACGTCCTGACTTTC.

The CDR3 DNA reads as TGCGCCAGCAGTGACTCAGGCGACTATGGCTACACCTTC. Its translation is CASSDSGDYGYTF. The J gene is TRBJ1-2, the V gene TRBV10-1; D gene ambiguous. The CDR3 covers 13 residues. Trimming shortened V by 3 bases and J by 3 bases, and 8 bases separated the two germline ends. Germline assignment: CDR1 WNHNN and CDR2 SYGVQD (reference sequence).

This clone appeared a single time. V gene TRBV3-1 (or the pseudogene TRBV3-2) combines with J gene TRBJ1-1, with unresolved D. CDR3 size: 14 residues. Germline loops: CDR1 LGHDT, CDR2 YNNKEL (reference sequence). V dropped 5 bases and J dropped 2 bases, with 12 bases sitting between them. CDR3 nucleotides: TGTGCCAGCAGCTCCTCGAGTCTTAACACTGAAGCTTTCTTT. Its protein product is CASSSSSLNTEAFF.

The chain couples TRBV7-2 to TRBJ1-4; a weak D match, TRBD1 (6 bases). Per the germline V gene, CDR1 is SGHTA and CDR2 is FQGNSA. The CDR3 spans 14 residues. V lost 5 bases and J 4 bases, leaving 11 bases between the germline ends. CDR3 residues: CASSLDRNNEKLFF. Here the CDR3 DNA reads TGTGCCAGCAGCCTTGACAGGAATAATGAAAAACTGTTTTTT. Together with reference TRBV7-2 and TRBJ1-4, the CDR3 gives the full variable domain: GAGVSQSPSNKVTEKGKDVELRCDPISGHTALYWYRQSLGQGLEFLIYFQGNSAPDKSGLPSDRFSAERTGGSVSTLTIQRTQQEDSAVYLCASSLDRNNEKLFFGSGTQLSVL.

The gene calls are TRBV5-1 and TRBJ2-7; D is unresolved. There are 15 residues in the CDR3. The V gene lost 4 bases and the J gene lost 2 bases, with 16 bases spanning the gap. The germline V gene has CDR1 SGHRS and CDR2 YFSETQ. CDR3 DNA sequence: TGCGCCAGCAGCCCTTTACAGTCGCCTACCTACGAGCAGTACTTC. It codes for CASSPLQSPTYEQYF. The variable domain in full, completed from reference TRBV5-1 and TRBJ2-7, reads KAGVTQTPRYLIKTRGQQVTLSCSPISGHRSVSWYQQTPGQGLQFLFEYFSETQRNKGNFPGRFSGRQFSNSRSEMNVSTLELGDSALYLCASSPLQSPTYEQYFGPGTRLTVT.

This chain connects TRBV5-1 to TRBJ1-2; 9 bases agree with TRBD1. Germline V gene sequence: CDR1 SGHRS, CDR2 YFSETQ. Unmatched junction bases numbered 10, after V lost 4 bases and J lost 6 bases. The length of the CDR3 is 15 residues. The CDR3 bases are TGCGCCAGCAGCCGGCCCGGGACAGGGCACGATGGCTACACCTTC. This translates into CASSRPGTGHDGYTF.